The sequence of this T cell receptor (beta chain) was determined in a study of shared clonotypes between healthy human individuals. Overall study: Samples came from a couple of female and a few male donors aged 18 to 49.

Trimming took 4 bases from V and 7 from J, leaving 17 bases between them. Germline V CDR1 and CDR2: SGHAT, FQNNGV. The CDR3 contains 14 residues. Regarding this clone: Antigen unknown.

The repertoire was sequenced with immunoSEQ multiplex PCR; TCRdb's copy has only in-frame clones and lacks some. The sample has more than 2,000,000 clones; approximately 95% are singletons. General study results and limits: A reduction in generation probabilities was seen for non-shared clonotypes relative to those shared by all four donors.

Sequences were obtained from naive CD4+ T cells from PBMCs. Subset described: CD45RA+ positively selected. The chain links TRBV11-2 to TRBJ2-7; D may match TRBD1 or TRBD2 (5 bases each). This receptor was identified in a man aged 18 to 29 in good health. Some clones in this sample may be carry-over from other donors' samples. CDR3 nucleotide sequence: TGTGCCAGCAGCTACCGGGACGTGGAGACTGAGCAGTACTTC. Protein product: CASSYRDVETEQYF.